What follows is one T cell receptor (beta chain) and its context. The data stem from a study of PD-L1 blockade in urothelial cancer. The trim removed 2 bases at V and 4 bases at J, leaving 1 base unmatched. CDR3 length: 13 amino acids. Germline V CDR1 and CDR2: MNHEY, SVGAGI. The method was immunoSEQ multiplex PCR; TCRdb's version includes in-frame clones alone and lacks a portion of them. The table lists tens of thousands of clones, around three quarters of them singletons, with approximately 3.6% in the top ten. The chain has TRBV6-5 and TRBJ1-1; 7 bases align to TRBD1. This clonotype was obtained from a man in his sixties or seventies with urothelial cancer. Sample: PBMCs, taken around atezolizumab (anti-PD-L1) treatment. CDR3 protein: CASSYRTGTEAFF. The DNA for the CDR3 is TGTGCCAGCAGTTACAGGACAGGCACTGAAGCTTTCTTT.